The next 8 T cell receptor beta chains were all read from a single sample in a study of shared clonotypes between healthy human individuals. Clones were sequenced by immunoSEQ multiplex PCR, and TCRdb holds only the in-frame ones, with some missing. The table has under 2.5 million clones, roughly 90% seen once. The specimen sequenced was naive CD4+ T cells from PBMCs. Subset of the sample: CD45RA+ positively selected. These receptors all come from a young man in good health. Some clones in this sample may be carry-over from other donors' samples.

This clone appeared a few times. In nucleotides, the CDR3 is TGTGCCTGGACGCGAGGGGGTCAGCCCCAGCATTTT. Translated: CAWTRGGQPQHF. The chain is built from TRBV30 and TRBJ1-5; D might be TRBD1 (6 bases). The CDR3 has 12 amino acids. The germline gives CDR1 GTSNPN, CDR2 SVGIG (reference sequence). Trimming removed 4 bases from V and 6 bases from J, with 10 bases in between.

This chain uses TRBV7-2 with TRBJ2-3; the D gene is possibly TRBD1 (6 bases). The germline V gene has CDR1 SGHTA and CDR2 FQGNSA. V lost 1 base, J lost 2 bases, and 10 bases lay in between. The CDR3 covers 15 residues. The CDR3 bases are TGTGCCAGCAGCTTAGTAGGGACAATCACAGATACGCAGTATTTT. Translated, it gives CASSLVGTITDTQYF.

This sequence joins TRBV7-9 and TRBJ2-1; 9 bases line up with TRBD1. The CDR3 length is 14 residues. Germline V lookup: CDR1 SEHNR, CDR2 FQNEAQ (reference sequence). Germline trimming cut 3 bases from V and 9 bases from J; bases unmatched to any gene: 6. The CDR3 reads CASSFRTGEGEQFF. Here the CDR3 DNA reads TGTGCCAGCAGCTTTCGGACAGGGGAGGGTGAGCAGTTCTTC.

V is TRBV6-5 and J is TRBJ2-1; D assignment may be TRBD1 or TRBD2 (5 bases each). The ends were cut back, 2 bases at V and 9 bases at J, with 14 bases in the middle. This CDR3 region has 14 residues. Germline CDR1 and CDR2: MNHEY and SVGAGI. Here the CDR3 reads CASSYGGREFEQFF. The DNA for the CDR3 is TGTGCCAGCAGTTACGGTGGCAGGGAGTTTGAGCAGTTCTTC.

The CDR3 spells CASSPLRGARSGANVLTF. In nucleotides, the CDR3 is TGTGCCAGTAGTCCGCTGAGGGGGGCCCGCTCTGGGGCCAACGTCCTGACTTTC. The rearrangement joins TRBV19 to TRBJ2-6; tentatively, D is TRBD1 or TRBD2 (6 bases each). Per the germline V gene, CDR1 is LNHDA and CDR2 is SQIVND (reference sequence). V lost 5 bases and J 0 bases, leaving 17 bases between the germline ends. The length of the CDR3 is 18 residues.

This clone was counted a few times. The rearrangement uses TRBV6-6 and TRBJ1-2, with 8 nucleotides matching TRBD1. The V and J ends lost 6 bases and 8 bases, in that order; junction bases with no gene match: 8. CDR1 is MNHNY, CDR2 SVGAGI, per germline (reference sequence). The CDR3 length is 13 residues. This chain's CDR3 is CASSQNDRGGYTF. The CDR3 DNA sequence: TGTGCCAGCAGCCAAAACGACAGGGGAGGCTACACCTTC.

V and J are TRBV18 and TRBJ2-6; possible D gene TRBD2, 5 bases. Per the germline V gene, CDR1 is KGHSH and CDR2 is LQKENI. The ends were cut back, 3 bases at V and 2 bases at J, with 14 bases in the middle. This CDR3 contains 17 residues. The DNA of the CDR3 is TGTGCCAGCTCACCCCTAGCTTTAGAGACTGGGGCCAACGTCCTGACTTTC. Translated, it gives CASSPLALETGANVLTF.

The chain has TRBV5-1 and TRBJ2-6; 9 nucleotides line up with TRBD1. CDR3 length: 15 amino acids. Germline values: CDR1 SGHRS, CDR2 YFSETQ. V gave up 1 base and J gave up 12 bases; unmatched junction bases: 8. The CDR3 region has the DNA TGCGCCAGCAGCTTGACCGCACAGGGGGCTATCGTCCTGACTTTC. Translation: CASSLTAQGAIVLTF.